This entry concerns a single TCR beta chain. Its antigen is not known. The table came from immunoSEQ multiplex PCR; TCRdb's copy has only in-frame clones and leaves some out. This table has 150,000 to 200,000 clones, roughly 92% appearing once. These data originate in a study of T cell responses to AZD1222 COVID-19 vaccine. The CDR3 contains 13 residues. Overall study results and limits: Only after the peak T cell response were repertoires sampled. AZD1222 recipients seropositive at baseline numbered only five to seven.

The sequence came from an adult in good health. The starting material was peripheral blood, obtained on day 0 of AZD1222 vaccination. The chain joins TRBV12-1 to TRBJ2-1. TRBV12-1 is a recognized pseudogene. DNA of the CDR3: TGTGCCAGCAGCTTTCGGGGCCCCAATGAGCAGTTCTTC. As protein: CASSFRGPNEQFF.